This TCR beta chain was observed in a study of blood T cells in healthy people across ages. This clonotype was recorded once. Trimming removed 2 bases from V and 8 bases from J; junction bases left unmatched: 5. The CDR3 is 13 amino acids. Germline lookup yields CDR1 SGHTA and CDR2 FQGTGA. Primers used in a second PCR of about 7 to 12 cycles were a sample-barcoded 5' primer and a J-beta primer mix. TCRdb analysed the 5' RACE reads with MiXCR anew, one entry per CDR3 protein. The profile shows 750,000 to 950,000 distinct CDR3 sequences, roughly 25% of them singletons. With each sample, at least 5.5 micrograms of total RNA were extracted. The same data also went into a second study, on T cells of mothers and their children. That report adds: Per 15 ul, 1.5 ug of RNA was used, with all extracted RNA going into cDNA synthesis.

Sequencing was done on a sample of blood. The receptor's source is a boy aged 10-17 years in good health. The chain carries TRBV7-3 and TRBJ2-7, with 8 positions matching TRBD1. This CDR3 is CASSLATGDKQYF. CDR3 nucleotides: TGTGCCAGCAGCTTAGCGACAGGGGACAAGCAGTACTTC.